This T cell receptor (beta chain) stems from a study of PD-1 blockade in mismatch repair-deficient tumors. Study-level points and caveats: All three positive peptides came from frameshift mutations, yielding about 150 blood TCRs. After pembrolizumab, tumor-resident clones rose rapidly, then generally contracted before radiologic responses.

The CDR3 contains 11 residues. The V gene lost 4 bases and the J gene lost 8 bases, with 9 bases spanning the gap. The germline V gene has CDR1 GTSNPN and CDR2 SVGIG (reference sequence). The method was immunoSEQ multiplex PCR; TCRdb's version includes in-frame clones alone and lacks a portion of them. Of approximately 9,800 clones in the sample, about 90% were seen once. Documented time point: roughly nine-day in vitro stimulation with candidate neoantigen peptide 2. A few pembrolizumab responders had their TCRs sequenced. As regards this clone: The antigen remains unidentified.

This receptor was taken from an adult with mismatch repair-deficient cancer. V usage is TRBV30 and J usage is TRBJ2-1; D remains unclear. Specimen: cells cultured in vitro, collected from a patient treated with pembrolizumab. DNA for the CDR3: TGTGCCTGGACTCATGGGGATGAGCAGTTCTTC. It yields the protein CAWTHGDEQFF.